This paragraph covers one T cell receptor beta chain sequence. This sample was taken from a study of blood T cell repertoires in COVID-19. Whole-study context: The United States, Italy and Spain provided the acute and convalescent COVID-19 samples. T cells, B-cell-depleted T cells, or PBMCs supplied cDNA or gDNA.

Sequencing was performed with immunoSEQ multiplex PCR; in TCRdb, only in-frame clones are kept and a portion is missing. The profile shows about 330,000 clones, 70% to 90% of them singletons. Germline V gene data show CDR1 as LNHDA and CDR2 as SQIVND (reference sequence). With 4 bases clipped from V and 2 bases from J, the junction kept 7 bases outside the gene matches. The CDR3 is 16 amino acids. Recruitment covered about two dozen US areas and drew participants whose ages spanned roughly 18 to 100 years. Recovered status in Cohort 3 required two negative PCRs, clearance, or symptom resolution. The chain links TRBV19 to TRBJ2-3; 9 bases agree with TRBD2. Sequencing was done on a sample of PBMCs or T cells enriched from blood (not recorded which). This receptor was identified in a woman in her 30s who had recovered from COVID-19. CDR3 sequence (DNA): TGTGCCAGTAGTAATTGGGAGCGGGGGGCCACAGATACGCAGTATTTT. Its protein product is CASSNWERGATDTQYF.